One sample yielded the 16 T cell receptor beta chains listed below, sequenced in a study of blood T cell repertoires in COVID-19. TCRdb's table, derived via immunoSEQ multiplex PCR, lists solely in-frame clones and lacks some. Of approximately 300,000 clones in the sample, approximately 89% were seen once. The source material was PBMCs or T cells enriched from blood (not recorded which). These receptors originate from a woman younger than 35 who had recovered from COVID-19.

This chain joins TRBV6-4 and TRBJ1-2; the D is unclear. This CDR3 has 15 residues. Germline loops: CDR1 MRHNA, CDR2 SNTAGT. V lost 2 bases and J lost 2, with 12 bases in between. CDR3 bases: TGTGCCAGCAGTGACCGGGATGGGGAGAACTATGGCTACACCTTC. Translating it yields CASSDRDGENYGYTF.

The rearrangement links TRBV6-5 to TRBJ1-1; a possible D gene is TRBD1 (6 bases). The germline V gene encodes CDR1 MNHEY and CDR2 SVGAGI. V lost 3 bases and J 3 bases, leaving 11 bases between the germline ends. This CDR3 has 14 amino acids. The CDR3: CASSYYRVDTEAFF. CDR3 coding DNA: TGTGCCAGCAGTTATTACAGGGTCGACACTGAAGCTTTCTTT.

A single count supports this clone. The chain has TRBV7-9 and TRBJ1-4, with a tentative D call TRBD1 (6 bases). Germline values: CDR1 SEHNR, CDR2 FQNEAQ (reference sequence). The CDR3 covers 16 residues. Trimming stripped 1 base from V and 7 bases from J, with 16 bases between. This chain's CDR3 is CASSLDVGAPGEKLFF. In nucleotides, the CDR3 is TGTGCCAGCAGCTTAGACGTGGGGGCGCCGGGTGAAAAACTGTTTTTT.

CDR3 loop: CASSTGQGAYGYTF. The CDR3 DNA follows: TGTGCCAGCAGCACGGGACAGGGGGCCTATGGCTACACCTTC. The J gene is TRBJ1-2, the V gene TRBV7-9; 12 nucleotides agree with TRBD1. The trim removed 5 bases at V and 4 bases at J, leaving 2 bases unmatched. CDR1 is SEHNR and CDR2 is FQNEAQ in the germline V gene (reference sequence). This CDR3 spans 14 amino acids.

The CDR3 DNA follows: TGTGCCAGCAGCCATAAGGGAACAGGGGGCGTCTATAGCAATCAGCCCCAGCATTTT. The encoded protein is CASSHKGTGGVYSNQPQHF. The rearrangement joins TRBV3-1 (or the pseudogene TRBV3-2) to TRBJ1-5; 9 bases agree with TRBD1. Looked up from germline, CDR1 is LGHDT and CDR2 is YNNKEL (reference sequence). The V gene end was trimmed by 3 bases and the J gene end by 0 bases; junction bases not matched to a gene: 12. This CDR3 contains 19 residues.

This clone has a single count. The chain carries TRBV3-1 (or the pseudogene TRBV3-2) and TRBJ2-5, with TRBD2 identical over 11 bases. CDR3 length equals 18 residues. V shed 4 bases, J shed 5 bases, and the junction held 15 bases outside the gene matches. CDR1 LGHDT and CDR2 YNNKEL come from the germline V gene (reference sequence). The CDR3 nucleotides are TGTGCCAGCAGCCTGACCCACTACTCGTTAGCGGGAGGGGAGACCCAGTACTTC. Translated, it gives CASSLTHYSLAGGETQYF.

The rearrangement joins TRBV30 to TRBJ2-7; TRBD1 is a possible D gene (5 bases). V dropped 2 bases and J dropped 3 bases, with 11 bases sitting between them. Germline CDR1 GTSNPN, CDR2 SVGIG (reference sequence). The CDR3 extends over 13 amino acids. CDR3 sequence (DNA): TGTGCCTGGAGTCGGACACTGATCTACGAGCAGTACTTC. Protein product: CAWSRTLIYEQYF.

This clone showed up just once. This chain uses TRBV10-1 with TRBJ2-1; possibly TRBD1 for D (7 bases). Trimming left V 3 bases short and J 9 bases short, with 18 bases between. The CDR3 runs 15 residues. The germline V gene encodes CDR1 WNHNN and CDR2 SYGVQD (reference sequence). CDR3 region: CASSDPTTGRFEQFF. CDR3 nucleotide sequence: TGCGCCAGCAGTGACCCCACGACAGGGAGGTTTGAGCAGTTCTTC.

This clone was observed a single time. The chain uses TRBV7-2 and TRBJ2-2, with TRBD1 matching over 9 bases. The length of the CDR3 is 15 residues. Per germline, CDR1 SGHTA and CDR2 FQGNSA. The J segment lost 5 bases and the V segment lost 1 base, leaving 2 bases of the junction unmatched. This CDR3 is CASSLDRGRTGELFF. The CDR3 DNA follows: TGTGCCAGCAGCTTAGACAGGGGGCGTACCGGGGAGCTGTTTTTT.

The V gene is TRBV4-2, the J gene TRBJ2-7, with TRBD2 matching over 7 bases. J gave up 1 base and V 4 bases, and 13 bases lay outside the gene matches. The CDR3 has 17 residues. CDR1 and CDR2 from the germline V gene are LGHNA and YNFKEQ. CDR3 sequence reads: CASSRSGGRELSYEQYF. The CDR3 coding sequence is TGTGCCAGCAGCCGCAGTGGCGGGCGGGAGCTATCCTACGAGCAGTACTTC.

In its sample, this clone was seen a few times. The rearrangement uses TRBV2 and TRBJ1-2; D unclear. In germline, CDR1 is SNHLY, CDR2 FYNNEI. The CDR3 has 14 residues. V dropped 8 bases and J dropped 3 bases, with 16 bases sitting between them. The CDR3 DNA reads TGTGCCAGCGGAGGTGGAGGAGCCGACTATGGCTACACCTTC. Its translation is CASGGGGADYGYTF.

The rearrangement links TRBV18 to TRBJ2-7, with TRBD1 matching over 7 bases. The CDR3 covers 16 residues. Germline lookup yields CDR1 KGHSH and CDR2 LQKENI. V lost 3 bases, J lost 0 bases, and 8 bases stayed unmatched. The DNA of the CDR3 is TGTGCCAGCTCACCCAATCCGGGACAGTCCTCCTACGAGCAGTACTTC. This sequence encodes CASSPNPGQSSYEQYF.

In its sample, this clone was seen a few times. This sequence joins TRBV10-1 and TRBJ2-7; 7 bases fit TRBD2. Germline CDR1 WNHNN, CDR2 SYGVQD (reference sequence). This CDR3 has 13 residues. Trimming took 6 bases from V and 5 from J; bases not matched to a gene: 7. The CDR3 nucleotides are TGCGCCAGCAGCCCCTTCCGGGGGGACGAGCAGTACTTC. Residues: CASSPFRGDEQYF.

The CDR3 nucleotides read TGTGCCAGCAGCTTAGAAGGGGGCAGGGCCGGGGAGCTGTTTTTT. This sequence encodes CASSLEGGRAGELFF. The chain is built from TRBV7-8 and TRBJ2-2; TRBD1 aligns across 7 bases. The CDR3 loop spans 15 amino acids. After removal of 1 base from V and 6 bases from J, the junction contained 5 bases not matched to a gene. From germline, CDR1 is SGHVS and CDR2 FQNEAQ.

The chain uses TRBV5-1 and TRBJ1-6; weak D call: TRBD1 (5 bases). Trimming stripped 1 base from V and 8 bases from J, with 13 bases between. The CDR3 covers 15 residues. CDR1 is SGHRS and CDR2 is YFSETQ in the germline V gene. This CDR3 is CASSLREGGDSPLHF. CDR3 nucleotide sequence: TGCGCCAGCAGCTTGCGTGAGGGAGGGGATTCACCCCTCCACTTT. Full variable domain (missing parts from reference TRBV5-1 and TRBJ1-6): KAGVTQTPRYLIKTRGQQVTLSCSPISGHRSVSWYQQTPGQGLQFLFEYFSETQRNKGNFPGRFSGRQFSNSRSEMNVSTLELGDSALYLCASSLREGGDSPLHFGNGTRLTVT.

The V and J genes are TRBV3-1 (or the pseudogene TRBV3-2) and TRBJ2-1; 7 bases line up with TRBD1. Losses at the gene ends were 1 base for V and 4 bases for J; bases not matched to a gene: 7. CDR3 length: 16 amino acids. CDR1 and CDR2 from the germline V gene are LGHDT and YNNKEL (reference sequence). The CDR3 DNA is TGTGCCAGCAGCCAAGCTCCTTCGACAGGGTACAATGAGCAGTTCTTC. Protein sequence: CASSQAPSTGYNEQFF.